These 7 T cell receptor beta chains originate from one sample sequenced in a study of cytomegalovirus exposure and HLA in healthy donors. PCR was performed using 60 Vbeta and 13 Jbeta primers. Using immunoSEQ multiplex PCR, the repertoire was profiled, and TCRdb retains in-frame clones only, with some absent. The data show over 150,000 clones, and the top ten clones hold 0.65% to 0.75%. Sequencing was performed on PBMCs. The receptors were sampled from a boy between 5 and 17 years old in good health and CMV-seronegative.

V and J are TRBV6-5 and TRBJ2-3; D is undetermined. The V gene lost 7 bases and the J gene lost 6 bases, with 8 bases spanning the gap. This CDR3 spans 11 amino acids. Germline CDR1 is MNHEY and CDR2 is SVGAGI. The CDR3 coding sequence is TGTGCCAGCACCTCTCGTGATACGCAGTATTTT. This translates into CASTSRDTQYF.

The chain recombines TRBV18 with TRBJ1-3; D possibly corresponds to TRBD1 (6 bases). Deletions cut 2 bases from V and 0 bases from J, with 14 bases between. CDR3 length equals 17 residues. From germline, CDR1 is KGHSH and CDR2 LQKENI. CDR3 nucleotide sequence: TGTGCCAGCTCACCAAACAGCGGACAGATCTCTGGAAACACCATATATTTT. The encoded protein is CASSPNSGQISGNTIYF.

The chain links TRBV30 to TRBJ2-7; the D is unclear. This CDR3 is built from 12 residues. Germline values: CDR1 GTSNPN, CDR2 SVGIG (reference sequence). The ends were cut back, 2 bases at V and 7 bases at J, with 12 bases in the middle. The CDR3 sequence is CAWSTPPREQYF. The CDR3 bases are TGTGCCTGGAGTACCCCGCCGAGGGAGCAGTACTTC.

The chain uses TRBV11-2 and TRBJ2-7, with D tentatively TRBD2 (6 bases). Per the germline V gene, CDR1 is SGHAT and CDR2 is FQNNGV. Trimming stripped 0 bases from V and 3 bases from J, with 9 bases between. This CDR3 has 14 residues. CDR3 DNA sequence: TGTGCCAGCAGCTTAGAAGGAGGGCTCTACGAGCAGTACTTC. It translates to CASSLEGGLYEQYF.

On this clone: Mismatch with germline at one junction end may stem from a read error. The J gene is TRBJ2-5, the V gene TRBV7-7; TRBD1 aligns across 9 bases. CDR3 length equals 15 residues. CDR1 and CDR2 (germline): SSHAT, FNYEAQ (reference sequence). CDR3 DNA: TGTGCTAGCAGCACCGGACAGGGGCCGCAAGAGACCCAGTACTTC. Protein: CASSTGQGPQETQYF.

The chain links TRBV5-1 to TRBJ1-4; TRBD1 agrees at 8 bases. The V gene end was trimmed by 2 bases and the J gene end by 2 bases; junction bases not matched to a gene: 2. This CDR3 region has 15 residues. Germline V gene data show CDR1 as SGHRS and CDR2 as YFSETQ. CDR3 DNA: TGCGCCAGCAGCTTCCAGGGGGCGACTAATGAAAAACTGTTTTTT. It specifies CASSFQGATNEKLFF.

On this clone itself: One end of the junction fails to match germline, which may point to a read error. The rearrangement joins TRBV30 to TRBJ2-7; 7 bases fit TRBD1. The CDR3 extends over 14 amino acids. Germline loops: CDR1 GTSNPN, CDR2 SVGIG (reference sequence). In DNA form, the CDR3 reads TGTGCCTGGAAAGAGACAGGGTTTACCTACAAGCAGTACTTC. Encoded protein: CAWKETGFTYKQYF.